This is a list of T cell receptor beta chains from one sample in a study of identifying expanded T cells in peripheral blood. Sequencing was performed with immunoSEQ multiplex PCR; in TCRdb, only in-frame clones are kept and a portion is missing. The sample holds approximately 100,000 clones; about 89% are singletons and the top ten take around 15%. The specimen sequenced was blood. All receptors derive from a person aged 18 to 75 in good health. Each CDR3 is given with its conserved first and last residue. The order of the fields is V gene, clone size, D gene, J gene, CDR3 DNA, CDR3 protein. D genes are given only for firm matches. Some rows have no size entry. The others give once, few or many, or a class for an expanded clone.

>TRBV19|.|.|TRBJ2-2
TGTGCCAGTAGTGAGTGGGTCACGAACACCGGGGAGCTGTTTTTT
CASSEWVTNTGELFF
>TRBV5-4|.|TRBD1|TRBJ2-1
TGTGCCAGCAGCAAGACAGGGGACACCTACAATGAGCAGTTCTTC
CASSKTGDTYNEQFF
>TRBV27|.|.|TRBJ2-2
TGTGCCAGCAGTTACGGTGGGGGGTCCATCGGGGAGCTGTTTTTT
CASSYGGGSIGELFF
>TRBV7-2|.|.|TRBJ2-7
TGTGCCAGCAGCTTAGCGTGGACGGCCGACAGCTACGAGCAGTACTTC
CASSLAWTADSYEQYF
>TRBV7-2|few|.|TRBJ2-3
TGTGCCAGCAGCTTAGGCACAGATACGCAGTATTTT
CASSLGTDTQYF
>TRBV13|.|.|TRBJ2-7
TGTGCCAGCAGCTTGTCTTTGGCGGGGTTGAACGAGCAGTACTTC
CASSLSLAGLNEQYF
>TRBV6-5|once|TRBD1|TRBJ1-1
TGTGCCAGCAGTTACCCGACAGGGGAAACTGAAGCTTTCTTT
CASSYPTGETEAFF
>TRBV9|.|TRBD1|TRBJ1-5
TGTGCCAGCAGCGTAGGGACAGGCGCAGGACAGCCCCAGCATTTT
CASSVGTGAGQPQHF
>TRBV28|once|.|TRBJ2-7
TGTGCCAGCAGTTGGGGGGGGCAGAGTTTCTCCTACGAGCAGTACTTC
CASSWGGQSFSYEQYF
>TRBV6-5|.|.|TRBJ2-5
TGTGCCAGCAGCTCTCATACAGGAAAAGAGACCCAGTACTTC
CASSSHTGKETQYF
>TRBV5-4|.|.|TRBJ2-3
TGTGCCAGCTCCGCGGCCGGGGGCGGAGATACGCAGTATTTT
CASSAAGGGDTQYF
>TRBV4-1|once|.|TRBJ1-1
TGCGCCAGCAGCCAAGAGAGGATTCCCACTGAAGCTTTCTTT
CASSQERIPTEAFF
>TRBV6-1|once|.|TRBJ1-6
TGTGCCAGCACAATCCCCCAGGGTATGGAATCACCCCTCCACTTT
CASTIPQGMESPLHF
>TRBV30|.|.|TRBJ2-2
TGTGCCTGGACAGGGAACGCGAACACCGGGGAGCTGTTTTTT
CAWTGNANTGELFF
>TRBV6-6|.|.|TRBJ2-7
TGTGCCAGCAGTTACTCAGCCTCCGAGCAGTACTTC
CASSYSASEQYF
>TRBV7-2|.|TRBD2|TRBJ2-3
TGTGCCAGCAGCTCCAGCGGGGGGTACACAGATACGCAGTATTTT
CASSSSGGYTDTQYF
>TRBV5-4|.|TRBD1|TRBJ1-1
TGTGCCAGCAGCTTCGGACAGGGTAGTCCTGAAGCTTTCTTT
CASSFGQGSPEAFF
>TRBV7-2|.|.|TRBJ1-3
TGTGCCAGCAGCTTTACTGGTTTAGGTTTGAACACCATATATTTT
CASSFTGLGLNTIYF
>TRBV20-1|.|.|TRBJ1-6
TGCAGTGCTAGAGACCCCCCCCTCCTCCACTTT
CSARDPPLLHF
>TRBV5-6|.|.|TRBJ2-7
TGTGCCAGCAGCTTGGCCCTCGGAGGGGCCGGGTACGAGCAGTACTTC
CASSLALGGAGYEQYF
>TRBV6-5|few|.|TRBJ1-2
TGTGCCAGCAGACCAACAGGGATTCGGCGGGGCTACACCTTC
CASRPTGIRRGYTF
>TRBV6-6|.|TRBD1|TRBJ2-7
TGTGCCAGCAGCCTCGACAGGGACGAGCAGTACTTC
CASSLDRDEQYF
>TRBV11-3|.|TRBD2|TRBJ2-1
TGTGCCAGCAGCCGCGGACTAGCGGGGGCAAATGAGCAGTTCTTC
CASSRGLAGANEQFF
>TRBV5-4|.|.|TRBJ2-5
TGTGCCAGCAGGGTTGCCCACAGGGAGACCCAGTACTTC
CASRVAHRETQYF
>TRBV19|.|.|TRBJ1-1
TGTGCCAGTAGTCGGCAGGTGGAGAACACTGAAGCTTTCTTT
CASSRQVENTEAFF
>TRBV27|.|.|TRBJ2-1
TGTGCCACCGGAACAGGGTTGGATGAGCAGTTCTTC
CATGTGLDEQFF
>TRBV19|.|.|TRBJ1-5
TGTGCCAGCGCTCCAGGACGCAATCAGCCCCAGCATTTT
CASAPGRNQPQHF
>TRBV5-4|once|TRBD1|TRBJ2-1
TGTGCCAGCAGCTTCCAGGGGGTCAATGAGCAGTTCTTC
CASSFQGVNEQFF
>TRBV19|.|TRBD2|TRBJ2-5
TGTGCCAGTAGTGGGACTAGCGGGGGGCTCCAAGAGACCCAGTACTTC
CASSGTSGGLQETQYF
>TRBV30|few|.|TRBJ2-3
TGTGCCTGGAGTGCCGCTGGAGATACGCAGTATTTT
CAWSAAGDTQYF
>TRBV10-3|.|TRBD1|TRBJ2-3
TGTGCCATCAGTGACAGGGGGCGCACAGATACGCAGTATTTT
CAISDRGRTDTQYF
>TRBV5-1|.|.|TRBJ2-7
TGCGCCAGCAGCTTGGGACACTCTTCGGACTACGAGCAGTACTTC
CASSLGHSSDYEQYF
>TRBV5-4|.|.|TRBJ1-1
TGTGCCAGCAGCTCCGGACTTCTTTACACTGAAGCTTTCTTT
CASSSGLLYTEAFF
>TRBV4-2|.|.|TRBJ1-4
TGTGCCAGCAGCCACCCCGCCGGCCAAGGTAACGAAAAACTGTTTTTT
CASSHPAGQGNEKLFF
>TRBV18|.|.|TRBJ2-5
TGTGCCAGCTCACGGACTACCCAAGAGACCCAGTACTTC
CASSRTTQETQYF
>TRBV7-2|.|.|TRBJ1-1
TGTGCCAGCAGCTTATCTTCTAACACTGAAGCTTTCTTT
CASSLSSNTEAFF
>TRBV2|.|TRBD2|TRBJ2-7
TGTGCCAGCAGAACCGGGACTAGCGGGGGGACCTCCTACGAGCAGTACTTC
CASRTGTSGGTSYEQYF
>TRBV6-6|once|.|TRBJ2-1
TGTGCCAGCACCCCTTCGATTTACAATGAGCAGTTCTTC
CASTPSIYNEQFF
>TRBV27|.|TRBD1|TRBJ1-6
TGTGCCAGCAGTTTATTTCAGGGGGCAGAGTCACCCCTCCACTTT
CASSLFQGAESPLHF
>TRBV13|.|.|TRBJ1-1
TGTGCCAGCAGCTCCCCGGTGAACACTGAAGCTTTCTTT
CASSSPVNTEAFF
>TRBV13|.|TRBD1|TRBJ2-5
TGTGCCAGCAGCGCCAGCGGACAGGGCCAAGAGACCCAGTACTTC
CASSASGQGQETQYF
>TRBV6-6|once|.|TRBJ1-2
TGTGCCAGCAGTTATTTCAGGGGCTCTAACTATGGCTACACCTTC
CASSYFRGSNYGYTF
>TRBV28|.|.|TRBJ1-2
TGTGCCTGCTACGGGACGTGGACAAAGCTTAACTATGGCTACACCTTC
CACYGTWTKLNYGYTF
>TRBV20-1|.|.|TRBJ1-2
TGCAGTGCTAGAGTTAATGGCTACACCTTC
CSARVNGYTF